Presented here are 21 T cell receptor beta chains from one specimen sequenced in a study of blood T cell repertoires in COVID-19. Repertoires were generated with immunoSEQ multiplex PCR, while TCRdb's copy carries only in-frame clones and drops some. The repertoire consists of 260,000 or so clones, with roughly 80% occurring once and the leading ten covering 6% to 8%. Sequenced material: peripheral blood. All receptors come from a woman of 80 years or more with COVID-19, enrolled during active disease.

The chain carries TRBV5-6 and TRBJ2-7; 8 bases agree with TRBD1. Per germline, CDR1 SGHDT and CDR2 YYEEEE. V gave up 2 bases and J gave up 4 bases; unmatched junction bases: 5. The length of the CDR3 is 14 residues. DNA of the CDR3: TGTGCCAGCAGCTTACGACAGGGGAATTACGAGCAGTACTTC. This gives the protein CASSLRQGNYEQYF.

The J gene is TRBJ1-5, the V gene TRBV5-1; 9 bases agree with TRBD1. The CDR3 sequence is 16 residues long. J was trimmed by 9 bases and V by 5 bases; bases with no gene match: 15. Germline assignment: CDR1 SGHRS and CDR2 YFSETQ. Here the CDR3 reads CASRNRDRVQIGPQHF. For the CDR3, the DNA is TGCGCCAGCAGGAACCGGGACAGGGTTCAGATCGGGCCCCAGCATTTT.

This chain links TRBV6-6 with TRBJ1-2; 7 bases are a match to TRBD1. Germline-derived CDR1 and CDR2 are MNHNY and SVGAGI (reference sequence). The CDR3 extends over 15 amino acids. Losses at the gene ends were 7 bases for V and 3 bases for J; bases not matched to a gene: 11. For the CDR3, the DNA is TGTGCCAGCACCACAGGCCGGACAGGATACTATGGCTACACCTTC. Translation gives CASTTGRTGYYGYTF.

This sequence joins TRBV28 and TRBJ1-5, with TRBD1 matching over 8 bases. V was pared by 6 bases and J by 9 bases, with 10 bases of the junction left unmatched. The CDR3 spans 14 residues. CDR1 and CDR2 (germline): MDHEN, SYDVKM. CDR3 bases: TGTGCCAGCAGGATGGGGGACAGGTGGACGCCCCAGCATTTT. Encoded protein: CASRMGDRWTPQHF.

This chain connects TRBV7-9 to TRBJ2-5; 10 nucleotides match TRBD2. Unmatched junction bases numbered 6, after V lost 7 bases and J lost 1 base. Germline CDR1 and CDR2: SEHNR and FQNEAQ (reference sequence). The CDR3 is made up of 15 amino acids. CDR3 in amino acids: CASNPIAGGQETQYF. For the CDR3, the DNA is TGTGCCAGCAACCCGATAGCGGGGGGCCAAGAGACCCAGTACTTC. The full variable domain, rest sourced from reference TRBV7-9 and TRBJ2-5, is DTGVSQNPRHKITKRGQNVTFRCDPISEHNRLYWYRQTLGQGPEFLTYFQNEAQLEKSRLLSDRFSAERPKGSFSTLEIQRTEQGDSAMYLCASNPIAGGQETQYFGPGTRLLVL.

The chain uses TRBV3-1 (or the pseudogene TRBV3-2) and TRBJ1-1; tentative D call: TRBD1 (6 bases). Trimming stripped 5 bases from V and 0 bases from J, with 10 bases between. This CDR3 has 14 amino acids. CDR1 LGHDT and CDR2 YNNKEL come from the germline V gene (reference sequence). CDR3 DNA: TGTGCCAGCAGCGAGGACAGTCTGAACACTGAAGCTTTCTTT. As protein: CASSEDSLNTEAFF.

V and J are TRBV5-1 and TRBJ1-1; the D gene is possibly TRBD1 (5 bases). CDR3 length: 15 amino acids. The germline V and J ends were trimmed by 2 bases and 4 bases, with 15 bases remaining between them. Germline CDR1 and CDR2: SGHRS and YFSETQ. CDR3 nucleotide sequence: TGCGCCAGCAGCTTCACAGGTGTCCAGAGCACTGAAGCTTTCTTT. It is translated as CASSFTGVQSTEAFF. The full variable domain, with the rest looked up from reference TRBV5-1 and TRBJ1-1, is KAGVTQTPRYLIKTRGQQVTLSCSPISGHRSVSWYQQTPGQGLQFLFEYFSETQRNKGNFPGRFSGRQFSNSRSEMNVSTLELGDSALYLCASSFTGVQSTEAFFGQGTRLTVV.

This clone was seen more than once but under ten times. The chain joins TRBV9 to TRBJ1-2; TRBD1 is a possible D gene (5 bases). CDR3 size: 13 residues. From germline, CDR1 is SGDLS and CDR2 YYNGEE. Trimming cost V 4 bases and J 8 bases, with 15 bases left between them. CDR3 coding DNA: TGTGCCAGCAGCAAACAACAACAGGAGGGCTACACCTTC. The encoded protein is CASSKQQQEGYTF.

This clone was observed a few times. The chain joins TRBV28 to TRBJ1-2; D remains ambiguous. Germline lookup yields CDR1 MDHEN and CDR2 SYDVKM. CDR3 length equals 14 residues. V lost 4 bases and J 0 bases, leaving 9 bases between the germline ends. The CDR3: CASSSPGSNYGYTF. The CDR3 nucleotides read TGTGCCAGCAGTTCCCCAGGTTCTAACTATGGCTACACCTTC.

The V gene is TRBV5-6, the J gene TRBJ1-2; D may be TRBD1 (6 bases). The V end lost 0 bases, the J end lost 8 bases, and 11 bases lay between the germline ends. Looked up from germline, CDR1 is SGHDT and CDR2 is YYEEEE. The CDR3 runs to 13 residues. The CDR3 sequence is CASSLEQGKGYTF. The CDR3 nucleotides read TGTGCCAGCAGCTTGGAACAGGGTAAAGGCTACACCTTC.

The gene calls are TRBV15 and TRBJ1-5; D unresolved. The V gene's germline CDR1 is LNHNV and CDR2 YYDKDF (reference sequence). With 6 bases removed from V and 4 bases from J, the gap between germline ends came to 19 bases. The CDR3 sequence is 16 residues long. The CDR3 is CATRERRGDPNQPQHF. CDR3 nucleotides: TGTGCCACCAGAGAGAGGAGAGGTGATCCAAATCAGCCCCAGCATTTT.

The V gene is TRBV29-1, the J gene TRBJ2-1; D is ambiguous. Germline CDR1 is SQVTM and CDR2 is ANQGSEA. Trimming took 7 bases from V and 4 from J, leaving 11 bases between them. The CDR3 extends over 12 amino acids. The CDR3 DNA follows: TGCAGCGAGGGTGTCGGGTACAATGAGCAGTTCTTC. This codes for CSEGVGYNEQFF.

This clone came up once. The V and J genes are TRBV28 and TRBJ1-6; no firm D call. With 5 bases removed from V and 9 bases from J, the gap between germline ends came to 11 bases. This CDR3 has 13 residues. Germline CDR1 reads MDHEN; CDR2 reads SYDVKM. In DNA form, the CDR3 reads TGTGCCAGCAGTGGACGGGCGGGTTCACCCCTCCACTTT. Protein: CASSGRAGSPLHF.

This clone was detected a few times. For the CDR3, the DNA is TGTGCCAGCAGCTCCGGACACCTGTTCTATGGCTACACCTTC. The encoded protein is CASSSGHLFYGYTF. This chain uses TRBV5-8 with TRBJ1-2; D possibly corresponds to TRBD1 (5 bases). CDR3 length: 14 amino acids. V lost 3 bases, J lost 4 bases, and 13 bases lay in between. Germline CDR1 reads SGHTS; CDR2 reads YDEGEE.

Written as DNA, the CDR3 is TGTGCCAGTAGCGGGACAGTCAATCAGCCCCAGCATTTT. Protein sequence: CASSGTVNQPQHF. The V gene is TRBV19, the J gene TRBJ1-5; 7 bases are shared with TRBD1. J gave up 3 bases and V 6 bases, and 2 bases lay outside the gene matches. The CDR3 runs 13 residues. Germline assignment: CDR1 LNHDA and CDR2 SQIVND (reference sequence).

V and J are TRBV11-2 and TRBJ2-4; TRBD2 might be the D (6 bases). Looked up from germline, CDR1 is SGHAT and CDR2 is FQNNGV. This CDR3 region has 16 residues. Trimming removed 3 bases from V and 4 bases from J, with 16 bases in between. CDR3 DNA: TGTGCCAGCAGCTTCCTTTCGGGAGAATGGAAAAACATTCAGTACTTC. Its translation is CASSFLSGEWKNIQYF.

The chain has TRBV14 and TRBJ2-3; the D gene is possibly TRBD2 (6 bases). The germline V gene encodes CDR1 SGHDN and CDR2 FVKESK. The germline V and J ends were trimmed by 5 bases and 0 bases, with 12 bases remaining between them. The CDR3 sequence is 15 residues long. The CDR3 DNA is TGTGCCAGCAGCGCCTTCCGGGGGAGCACAGATACGCAGTATTTT. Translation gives CASSAFRGSTDTQYF.

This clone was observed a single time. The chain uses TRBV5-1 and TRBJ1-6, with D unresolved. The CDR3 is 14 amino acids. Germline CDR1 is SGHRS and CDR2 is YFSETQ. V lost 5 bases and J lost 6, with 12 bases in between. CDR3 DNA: TGCGCCAGCAGTGAGGGAGGGTTTAATTCACCCCTCCACTTT. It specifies CASSEGGFNSPLHF.

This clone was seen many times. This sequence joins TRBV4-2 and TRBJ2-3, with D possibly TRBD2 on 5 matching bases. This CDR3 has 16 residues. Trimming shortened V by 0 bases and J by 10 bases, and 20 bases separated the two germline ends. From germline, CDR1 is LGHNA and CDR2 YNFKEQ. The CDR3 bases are TGTGCCAGCAGCCAAGAAGAAATGGACCTAAGAGGGCCGCAGTATTTT. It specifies CASSQEEMDLRGPQYF.

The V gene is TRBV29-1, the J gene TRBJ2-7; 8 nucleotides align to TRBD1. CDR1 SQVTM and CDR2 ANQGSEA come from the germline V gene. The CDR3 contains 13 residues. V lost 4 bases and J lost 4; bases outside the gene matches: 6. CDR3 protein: CSVVQGAGYEQYF. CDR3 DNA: TGCAGCGTTGTTCAGGGGGCGGGATACGAGCAGTACTTC.

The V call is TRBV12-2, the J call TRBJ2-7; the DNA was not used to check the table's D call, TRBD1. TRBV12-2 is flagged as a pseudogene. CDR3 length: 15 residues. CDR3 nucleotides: TGTGCAAGTCGCTTTTCGGGACATAGCTCCTACGAGCAGTACTTC. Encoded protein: CASRFSGHSSYEQYF.